Below, one T cell receptor (beta chain) is given with its context. The CDR3 consists of 14 residues. Germline V gene sequence: CDR1 GTSNPN, CDR2 SVGIG (reference sequence). Trimming took 2 bases from V and 7 from J; bases not matched to a gene: 6. The record originates from a study of blood T cell repertoires in COVID-19. Some clones are missing from TCRdb's copy, which holds only in-frame ones; the method was immunoSEQ multiplex PCR. There are about 99,000 clones in the sample; over 75% occur only once, and 6% to 6.5% lies in the top ten. Sequenced material: peripheral blood. The receptor was isolated from a human donor in a cohort sampled during active COVID-19. The rearrangement uses TRBV30 and TRBJ2-1; 9 bases align to TRBD1. CDR3 nucleotide sequence: TGTGCCTGGAGTCTGGGACAGGGTAATAATGAGCAGTTCTTC. Translation gives CAWSLGQGNNEQFF.